This T cell receptor beta chain stems from a study of blood T cells in healthy people across ages. Study observations and caveats: When set beside aged donors, long-lived donors presented more naive CD4+ cells and higher diversity. Those diversity estimates obtained from one million T cells were thought to be underestimates.

A sample-barcoded 5' primer and a J-beta primer mix were used in a second PCR of roughly 6 to 11 cycles. In TCRdb, the 5' RACE reads were re-called with MiXCR into one record per CDR3 protein. The table has about 400,000 distinct CDR3 sequences, approximately 47% seen once. As to this clonotype: The target antigen is unknown.

Germline assignment: CDR1 SGDLS and CDR2 YYNGEE. This CDR3 region has 18 residues. The V and J ends lost 1 base and 1 base respectively, with 15 bases between them. This receptor was taken from a man aged 55 to 70 in good health. Specimen: blood. The chain recombines TRBV9 with TRBJ2-6; D gene ambiguous. The CDR3 here is CASSVMTPTSSGANVLTF. CDR3 coding DNA: TGTGCCAGCAGCGTAATGACACCCACATCGTCTGGGGCCAACGTCCTGACTTTC.